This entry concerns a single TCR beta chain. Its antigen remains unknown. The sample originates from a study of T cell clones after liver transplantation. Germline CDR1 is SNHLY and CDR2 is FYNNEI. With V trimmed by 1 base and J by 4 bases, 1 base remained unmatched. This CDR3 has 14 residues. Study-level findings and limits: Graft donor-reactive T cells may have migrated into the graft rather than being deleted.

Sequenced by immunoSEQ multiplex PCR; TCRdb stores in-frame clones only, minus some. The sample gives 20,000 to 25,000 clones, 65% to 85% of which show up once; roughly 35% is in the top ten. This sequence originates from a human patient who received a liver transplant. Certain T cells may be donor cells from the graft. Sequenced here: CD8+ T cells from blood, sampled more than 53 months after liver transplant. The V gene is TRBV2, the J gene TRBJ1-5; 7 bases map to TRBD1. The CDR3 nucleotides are TGTGCCAGCAGTGAAGTACAGGGGAATCAGCCCCAGCATTTT. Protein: CASSEVQGNQPQHF. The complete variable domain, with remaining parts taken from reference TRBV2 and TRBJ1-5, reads EPEVTQTPSHQVTQMGQEVILRCVPISNHLYFYWYRQILGQKVEFLVSFYNNEISEKSEIFDDQFSVERPDGSNFTLKIRSTKLEDSAMYFCASSEVQGNQPQHFGDGTRLSIL.